A selection of T cell receptor beta chains follows, all from one sample in a study of CD4 and CD8 cells across lung adenocarcinoma regions. TCRdb processed the PCR reads anew with MiXCR; each CDR3 protein has one entry. The profile shows some 20,000 distinct CDR3 sequences, approximately 49% of them singletons. Sequenced input: CD8+ T cells from the center of a lung tumor. The source is a female donor with lung adenocarcinoma. The CD4 and CD8 labels of this study may be unreliable. The CDR3 runs from the conserved cysteine through the conserved F or W. Each record gives: CDR3 protein, D gene, J gene, V gene. A D gene is named only where the DNA matches it firmly.

CDR3 protein: CAWTLAGGSDTQYF
D gene: TRBD2
J gene: TRBJ2-3
V gene: TRBV30

CDR3 protein: CASSPTRLGNEQFF
D gene: NA
J gene: TRBJ2-1
V gene: TRBV14

CDR3 protein: CASRIRAGGPWVKDIQYF
D gene: TRBD2
J gene: TRBJ2-4
V gene: TRBV12-3/TRBV12-4

CDR3 protein: CASRQGLCAKDMQYF
D gene: NA
J gene: TRBJ2-4
V gene: TRBV6-1

CDR3 protein: CGGKGRRAKNTQYF
D gene: NA
J gene: TRBJ2-4
V gene: TRBV10-1

CDR3 protein: CASSESGRDIDTQYF
D gene: NA
J gene: TRBJ2-3
V gene: TRBV10-1

CDR3 protein: CASRGGRAKGTQYF
D gene: TRBD2
J gene: TRBJ2-3
V gene: TRBV6-1

CDR3 protein: CASSFRGRWDIQYF
D gene: TRBD1
J gene: TRBJ2-4
V gene: TRBV6-5

CDR3 protein: CASKGGRRESSYNEQYF
D gene: NA
J gene: NA
V gene: TRBV10-2

CDR3 protein: CASSYSLTGGINSPLHF
D gene: TRBD1
J gene: TRBJ1-6
V gene: TRBV6-5

CDR3 protein: CAGSGGGITDTQYF
D gene: NA
J gene: NA
V gene: TRBV6-1

CDR3 protein: CASSQPLGVTSGSGEQYF
D gene: TRBD2
J gene: TRBJ2-7
V gene: TRBV4-1

CDR3 protein: CASTLAWAKNVQFF
D gene: NA
J gene: TRBJ2-1
V gene: TRBV10-2

CDR3 protein: CAGRGGRDLGTQYF
D gene: NA
J gene: TRBJ2-3
V gene: TRBV6-1

CDR3 protein: CSVVLGTGGETQFF
D gene: TRBD1
J gene: TRBJ2-1
V gene: TRBV29-1

CDR3 protein: CASSRTGGADTQYF
D gene: TRBD1
J gene: TRBJ2-3
V gene: TRBV10-1

CDR3 protein: CARGGIQETQYF
D gene: NA
J gene: TRBJ2-5
V gene: TRBV30

CDR3 protein: CASRGLLATDTQYF
D gene: NA
J gene: TRBJ2-4
V gene: TRBV6-1

CDR3 protein: CARSGGDRVADTQYF
D gene: NA
J gene: TRBJ2-3
V gene: TRBV6-1

CDR3 protein: CAGSGGRGRETQYF
D gene: TRBD2
J gene: NA
V gene: TRBV6-1

CDR3 protein: CASGSGAGGTNIQYF
D gene: TRBD2
J gene: TRBJ2-4
V gene: TRBV7-2

CDR3 protein: CASRILAGGPVVTDTQYF
D gene: TRBD2
J gene: TRBJ2-3
V gene: TRBV12-3/TRBV12-4

CDR3 protein: CAGSGERDTETQYF
D gene: NA
J gene: TRBJ2-5
V gene: TRBV6-4

CDR3 protein: CASSYDSGNTIYF
D gene: NA
J gene: TRBJ1-3
V gene: TRBV6-5

CDR3 protein: CASSQPGQGEGTNYGYTF
D gene: NA
J gene: TRBJ1-2
V gene: TRBV23-1

CDR3 protein: CASHKNRDRGPYEQYF
D gene: TRBD1
J gene: NA
V gene: TRBV10-1

CDR3 protein: CASSPGVFDTEAFF
D gene: NA
J gene: TRBJ1-1
V gene: TRBV5-1

CDR3 protein: CATSDRTGVVDTQYF
D gene: TRBD1
J gene: TRBJ2-3
V gene: TRBV24-1

CDR3 protein: CASSYPRCLRALNTGAQYF
D gene: NA
J gene: NA
V gene: TRBV6-5